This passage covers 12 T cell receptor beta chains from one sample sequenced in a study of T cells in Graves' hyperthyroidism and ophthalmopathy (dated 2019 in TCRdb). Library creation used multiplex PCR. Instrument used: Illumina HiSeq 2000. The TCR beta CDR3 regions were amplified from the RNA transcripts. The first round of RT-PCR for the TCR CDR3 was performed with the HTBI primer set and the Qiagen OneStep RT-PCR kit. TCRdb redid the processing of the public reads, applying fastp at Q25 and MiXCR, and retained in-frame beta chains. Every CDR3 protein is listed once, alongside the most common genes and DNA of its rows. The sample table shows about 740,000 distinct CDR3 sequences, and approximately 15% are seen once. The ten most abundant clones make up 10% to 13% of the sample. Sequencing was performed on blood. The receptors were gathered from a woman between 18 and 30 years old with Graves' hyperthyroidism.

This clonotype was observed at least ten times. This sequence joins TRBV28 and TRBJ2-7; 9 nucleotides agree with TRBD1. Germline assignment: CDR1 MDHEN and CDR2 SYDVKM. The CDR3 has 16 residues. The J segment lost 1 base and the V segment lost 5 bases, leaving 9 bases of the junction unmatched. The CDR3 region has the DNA TGTGCCAGCAGTACACCTCCGGGACAGGGTTCCTACGAGCAGTACTTC. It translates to CASSTPPGQGSYEQYF.

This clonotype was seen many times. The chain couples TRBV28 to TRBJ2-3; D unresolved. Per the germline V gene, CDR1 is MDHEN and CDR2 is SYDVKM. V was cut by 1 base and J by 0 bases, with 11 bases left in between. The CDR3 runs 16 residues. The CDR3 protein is CASSLSSRSSTDTQYF. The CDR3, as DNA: TGTGCCAGCAGTTTATCGTCCAGGTCTAGCACAGATACGCAGTATTTT.

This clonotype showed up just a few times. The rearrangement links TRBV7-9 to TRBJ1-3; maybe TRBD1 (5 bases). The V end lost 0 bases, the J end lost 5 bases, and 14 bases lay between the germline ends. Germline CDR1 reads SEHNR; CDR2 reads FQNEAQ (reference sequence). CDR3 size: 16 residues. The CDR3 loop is CASSLAEGRGRNTIYF. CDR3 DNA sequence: TGTGCCAGCAGCTTAGCCGAGGGGAGAGGCCGAAACACCATATATTTT.

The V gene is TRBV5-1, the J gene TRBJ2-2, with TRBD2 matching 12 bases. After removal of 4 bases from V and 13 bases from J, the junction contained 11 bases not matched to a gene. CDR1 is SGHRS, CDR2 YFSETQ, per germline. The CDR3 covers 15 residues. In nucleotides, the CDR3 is TGCGCCAGCAGCCAAGATCTAGCGGGAGGGCGGGTGCTGTTTTTT. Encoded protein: CASSQDLAGGRVLFF. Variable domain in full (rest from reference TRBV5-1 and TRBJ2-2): KAGVTQTPRYLIKTRGQQVTLSCSPISGHRSVSWYQQTPGQGLQFLFEYFSETQRNKGNFPGRFSGRQFSNSRSEMNVSTLELGDSALYLCASSQDLAGGRVLFFGEGSRLTVL.

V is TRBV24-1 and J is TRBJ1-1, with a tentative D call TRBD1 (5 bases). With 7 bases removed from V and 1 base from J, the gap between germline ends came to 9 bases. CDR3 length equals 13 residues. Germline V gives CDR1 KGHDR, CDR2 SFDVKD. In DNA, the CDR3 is TGTGCCACCAGCGTAACAGGGAACACTGAAGCTTTCTTT. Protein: CATSVTGNTEAFF.

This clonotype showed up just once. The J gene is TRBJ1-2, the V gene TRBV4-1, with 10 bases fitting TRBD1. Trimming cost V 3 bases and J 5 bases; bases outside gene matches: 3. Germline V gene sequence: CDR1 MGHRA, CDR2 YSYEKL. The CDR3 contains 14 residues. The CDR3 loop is CASSHDRGRYGYTF. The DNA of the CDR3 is TGCGCCAGCAGCCACGACAGGGGGCGATATGGCTACACCTTC.

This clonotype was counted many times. CDR3 in amino acids: CASSYGGHFSMNTEAFF. CDR3 coding DNA: TGTGCCAGCAGTTACGGGGGACATTTTAGCATGAACACTGAAGCTTTCTTT. V and J are TRBV6-5 and TRBJ1-1; TRBD1 is a possible D gene (6 bases). V was clipped by 2 bases and J by 0 bases, with 16 bases between them. CDR3 length: 17 amino acids. The germline V gene encodes CDR1 MNHEY and CDR2 SVGAGI.

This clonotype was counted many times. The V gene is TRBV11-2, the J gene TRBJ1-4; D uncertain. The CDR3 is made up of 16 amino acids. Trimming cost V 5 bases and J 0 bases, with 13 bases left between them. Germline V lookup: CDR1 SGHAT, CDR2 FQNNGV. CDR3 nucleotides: TGTGCCAGCAGCGCCGTGAAAGGGTCAACTAATGAAAAACTGTTTTTT. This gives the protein CASSAVKGSTNEKLFF.

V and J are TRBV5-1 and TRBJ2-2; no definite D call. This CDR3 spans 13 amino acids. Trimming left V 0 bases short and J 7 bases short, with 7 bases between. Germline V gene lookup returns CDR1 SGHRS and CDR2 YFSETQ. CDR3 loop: CASSLGVGGELFF. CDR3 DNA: TGCGCCAGCAGCTTGGGAGTCGGCGGGGAGCTGTTTTTT.

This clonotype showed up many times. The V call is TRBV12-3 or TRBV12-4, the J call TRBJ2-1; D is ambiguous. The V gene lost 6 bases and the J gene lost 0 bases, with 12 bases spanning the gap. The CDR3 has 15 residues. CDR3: CASSYIPISYNEQFF. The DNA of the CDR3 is TGTGCCAGCAGCTATATTCCTATCTCCTACAATGAGCAGTTCTTC.

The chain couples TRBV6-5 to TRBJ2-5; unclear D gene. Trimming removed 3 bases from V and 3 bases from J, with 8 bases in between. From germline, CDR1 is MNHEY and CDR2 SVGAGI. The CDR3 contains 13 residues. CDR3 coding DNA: TGTGCCAGCAGTTATAACTGGAAAGAGACCCAGTACTTC. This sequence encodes CASSYNWKETQYF.

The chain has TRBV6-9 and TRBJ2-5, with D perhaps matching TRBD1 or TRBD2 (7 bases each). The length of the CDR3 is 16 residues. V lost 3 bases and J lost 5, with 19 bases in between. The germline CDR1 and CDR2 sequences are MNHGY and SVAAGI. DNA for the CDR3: TGTGCCAGCAGTTACAGTAGGCAGGGGGGGGGGGAGACCCAGTACTTC. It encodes CASSYSRQGGGETQYF.